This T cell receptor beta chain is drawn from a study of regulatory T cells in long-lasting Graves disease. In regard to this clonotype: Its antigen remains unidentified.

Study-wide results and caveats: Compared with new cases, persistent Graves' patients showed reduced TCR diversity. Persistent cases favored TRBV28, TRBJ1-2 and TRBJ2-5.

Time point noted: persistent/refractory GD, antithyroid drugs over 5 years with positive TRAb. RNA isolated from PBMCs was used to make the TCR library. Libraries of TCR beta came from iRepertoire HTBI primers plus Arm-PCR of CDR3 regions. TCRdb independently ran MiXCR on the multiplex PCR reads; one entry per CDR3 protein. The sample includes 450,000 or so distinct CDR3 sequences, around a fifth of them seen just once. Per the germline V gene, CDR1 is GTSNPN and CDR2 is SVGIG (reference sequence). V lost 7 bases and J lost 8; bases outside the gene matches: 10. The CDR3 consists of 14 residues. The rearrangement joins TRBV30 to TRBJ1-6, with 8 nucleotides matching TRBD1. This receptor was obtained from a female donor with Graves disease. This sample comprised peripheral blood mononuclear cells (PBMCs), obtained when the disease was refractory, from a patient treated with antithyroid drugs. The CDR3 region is CASGTGSSDSPLHF. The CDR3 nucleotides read TGTGCCTCCGGGACAGGAAGTTCCGATTCACCCCTCCACTTT.